The 31 T cell receptor beta chains below were found in one sample sequenced in a study of T-cell reconstitution after alpha-beta-depleted transplantation in children. Unique molecular identifiers were incorporated into the prepared TCRbeta library. From the PCR reads, TCRdb called clonotypes with MiXCR, one entry per CDR3 protein. The data show roughly 610,000 distinct CDR3 sequences, with roughly a tenth seen just once and around 4% held by the top ten. The sequences come from PBMCs from the stem cell graft donor, collected from the stem cell graft. These receptors came from a human donor who donated a stem cell graft to a child with acute myeloid leukemia.

This clonotype was observed a few times. V gene TRBV5-1 combines with J gene TRBJ2-1; maybe TRBD2 (5 bases). The germline V gene has CDR1 SGHRS and CDR2 YFSETQ. The CDR3 is 15 amino acids. V lost 0 bases, J lost 5 bases, and 12 bases lay in between. The DNA for the CDR3 is TGCGCCAGCAGCTTGGCCGCTGGACTCAACAATGAGCAGTTCTTC. Translating it yields CASSLAAGLNNEQFF.

This clonotype has a count of ten or more. The chain recombines TRBV6-1 with TRBJ2-7, with 12 bases fitting TRBD2. Trimming took 5 bases from V and 5 from J; bases not matched to a gene: 7. This CDR3 region has 15 residues. Germline CDR1 MNHNS, CDR2 SASEGT. The CDR3 nucleotides read TGTGCCAGCAGTCAGACTAGCGGGAGTTTTGACGAGCAGTACTTC. This sequence encodes CASSQTSGSFDEQYF.

The sample holds a few counts of this clonotype. The chain joins TRBV6-1 to TRBJ1-2; a possible D gene is TRBD1 (5 bases). The CDR3 is 13 amino acids. The V end lost 5 bases, the J end lost 3 bases, and 10 bases lay between the germline ends. CDR1 and CDR2 from the germline V gene are MNHNS and SASEGT. The CDR3 DNA is TGTGCCAGCAGTATCCGGGGGGACTATGGCTACACCTTC. This translates into CASSIRGDYGYTF.

This clonotype was counted only a few times. The V and J genes are TRBV2 and TRBJ1-1, with TRBD1 identical over 8 bases. The CDR3 runs 13 residues. The V gene's germline CDR1 is SNHLY and CDR2 FYNNEI. V shed 6 bases and J 4 bases; nucleotides not matched to a gene: 4. CDR3 loop: CASSGQGFTEAFF. In nucleotides, the CDR3 is TGTGCCAGCAGCGGACAGGGTTTCACTGAAGCTTTCTTT.

This clonotype has a handful of counts. The chain employs TRBV2 and TRBJ2-3, with TRBD2 identical over 9 bases. The V segment lost 7 bases and the J segment 1 base; nucleotides outside the gene matches: 15. CDR3 length: 18 amino acids. Germline V gene sequence: CDR1 SNHLY, CDR2 FYNNEI. CDR3 DNA: TGTGCCAGCACCGCTGCGGGACTAGCAGCAACTCGCACAGATACGCAGTATTTT. Protein: CASTAAGLAATRTDTQYF.

CDR3 amino acids: CATSPFLAGNSNEQFF. CDR3 bases: TGTGCCACCAGTCCTTTTCTAGCGGGAAATAGTAATGAGCAGTTCTTC. The rearrangement uses TRBV15 and TRBJ2-1, with TRBD2 identical over 9 bases. In germline, CDR1 is LNHNV, CDR2 YYDKDF (reference sequence). The V segment lost 6 bases and the J segment 7 bases; nucleotides outside the gene matches: 13. The CDR3 consists of 16 residues.

This chain links TRBV10-3 with TRBJ2-7; D is perhaps TRBD1 (6 bases). Trimming cost V 8 bases and J 3 bases, with 14 bases left between them. Per germline, CDR1 ENHRY and CDR2 SYGVKD. This CDR3 has 13 amino acids. CDR3 in DNA: TGTGCCATCCTTAAGGACAGCAACTACGAGCAGTACTTC. Translating it yields CAILKDSNYEQYF.

This clonotype was counted at least ten times. The rearrangement uses TRBV9 and TRBJ2-1; D might be TRBD1 (5 bases). Germline V gene sequence: CDR1 SGDLS, CDR2 YYNGEE. The CDR3 has 16 residues. Trimming removed 3 bases from V and 6 bases from J, with 19 bases in between. CDR3 loop: CASSAMGPPRGNEQFF. In DNA, the CDR3 is TGTGCCAGCAGCGCAATGGGGCCCCCTCGAGGCAATGAGCAGTTCTTC.

The rearrangement uses TRBV29-1 and TRBJ2-6; D not resolved. The CDR3 contains 13 residues. Germline V CDR1 and CDR2: SQVTM, ANQGSEA. Trimming removed 6 bases from V and 0 bases from J, with 6 bases in between. The CDR3 reads CSVEYSGANVLTF. CDR3 nucleotides: TGCAGCGTGGAGTACTCTGGGGCCAACGTCCTGACTTTC.

As for this clonotype: Compared with germline, one end of the junction differs, possibly owing to a read error. The chain is built from TRBV19 and TRBJ2-1; D is possibly TRBD1 or TRBD2 (6 bases each). This CDR3 has 12 amino acids. Per germline, CDR1 LNHDA and CDR2 SQIVND (reference sequence). This CDR3 reads CASSPQGGAGYF. CDR3 nucleotides: TGTGCCAGTAGTCCACAGGGCGGGGCAGGCTACTTC.

This clonotype was picked up many times. This chain joins TRBV29-1 and TRBJ2-7; D unclear. V dropped 6 bases and J dropped 3 bases, with 15 bases sitting between them. The CDR3 has 13 amino acids. From germline, CDR1 is SQVTM and CDR2 ANQGSEA. Here the CDR3 reads CSVQRSIDYEQYF. The CDR3 DNA reads as TGCAGCGTCCAACGGTCCATTGACTACGAGCAGTACTTC.

This clonotype appeared many times. The rearrangement uses TRBV12-3 or TRBV12-4 and TRBJ2-3, with D maybe TRBD2 (6 bases). The CDR3 has 12 amino acids. V was pared by 8 bases and J by 5 bases, with 11 bases between. The CDR3 DNA sequence: TGTGCCAGCGGAAGGAGGGGAGATACGCAGTATTTT. Translation gives CASGRRGDTQYF.

The rearrangement joins TRBV2 to TRBJ2-7; TRBD2 matches at 13 bases. After removal of 7 bases from V and 5 bases from J, the junction contained 2 bases not matched to a gene. This CDR3 has 13 residues. CDR1 is SNHLY and CDR2 is FYNNEI in the germline V gene. The CDR3, as DNA: TGTGCCAGCAAGGGGACTAGCGGGAACGAGCAGTACTTC. Translation: CASKGTSGNEQYF.

The CDR3 DNA is TGTGCCAGCAGGGAACCGGGGCGTGGGGAGCTGTTTTTT. Translation gives CASREPGRGELFF. The chain has TRBV7-2 and TRBJ2-2, with D perhaps being TRBD1 or TRBD2 (5 bases each). The CDR3 is 13 residues long. Germline loops: CDR1 SGHTA, CDR2 FQGNSA. With 6 bases removed from V and 8 bases from J, the gap between germline ends came to 13 bases.

There are many counts of this clonotype. The chain employs TRBV7-2 and TRBJ1-1; possibly TRBD1 for D (5 bases). Germline lookup yields CDR1 SGHTA and CDR2 FQGNSA. CDR3 length: 15 amino acids. V lost 5 bases and J lost 4, with 17 bases in between. CDR3 protein: CASSRDGQPGTEAFF. The CDR3 coding sequence is TGTGCCAGCAGCCGGGACGGCCAACCGGGCACTGAAGCTTTCTTT.

V is TRBV20-1 and J is TRBJ1-4, with D unresolved. CDR1 DFQATT and CDR2 SNEGSKA come from the germline V gene (reference sequence). V lost 5 bases to trimming and J lost 5 bases, with 24 bases between them. The CDR3 contains 17 residues. CDR3 coding DNA: TGCAGTGCTGGTAGGACCATCCTTACAGAATGGAATGAAAAACTGTTTTTT. Translation gives CSAGRTILTEWNEKLFF.

This clonotype was counted only a few times. The V call is TRBV7-9, the J call TRBJ2-1; no clear D gene. Germline CDR1 reads SEHNR; CDR2 reads FQNEAQ (reference sequence). This CDR3 region has 16 residues. The germline V and J ends were trimmed by 5 bases and 4 bases, with 18 bases remaining between them. The CDR3 loop is CASSPTPRFGYNEQFF. The DNA of the CDR3 is TGTGCCAGCAGCCCCACCCCTCGATTCGGTTACAATGAGCAGTTCTTC.

In its sample, this clonotype was seen many times. The rearrangement joins TRBV7-2 to TRBJ2-1; no clear D. Trimming left V 4 bases short and J 4 bases short, with 8 bases between. This CDR3 has 13 amino acids. CDR1 is SGHTA, CDR2 FQGNSA, per germline. The CDR3 DNA sequence: TGTGCCAGCAGCTCAGAGATATACAATGAGCAGTTCTTC. Translating it yields CASSSEIYNEQFF.

With regard to this clonotype: The junction and the germline gene differ at one end; a read error may be behind it. The chain combines TRBV30 with TRBJ1-1; D is ambiguous. The CDR3 consists of 11 residues. Germline CDR1 GTSNPN, CDR2 SVGIG (reference sequence). The CDR3 DNA sequence: TGTGCCTCCGAAGTGAAAACTGAAGCTTTCTTT. The encoded protein is CASEVKTEAFF.

This clonotype was seen more than once but under ten times. The chain employs TRBV28 and TRBJ2-1, with 10 nucleotides matching TRBD2. Per germline, CDR1 MDHEN and CDR2 SYDVKM. The V gene end was trimmed by 10 bases and the J gene end by 1 base; junction bases not matched to a gene: 10. This CDR3 region has 16 residues. The DNA for the CDR3 is TGTGCCACCCTCGGGTATAGCGGGGGGTCCTACAATGAGCAGTTCTTC. The encoded protein is CATLGYSGGSYNEQFF.

This clonotype was picked up a small number of times. The V and J genes are TRBV3-1 and TRBJ1-6; 8 bases are shared with TRBD1. With V trimmed by 1 base and J by 9 bases, 5 bases remained unmatched. The CDR3 length is 15 residues. CDR1 is LGHDT and CDR2 is YNNKEL in the germline V gene (reference sequence). CDR3: CASSQGRTGSSPLHF. CDR3 bases: TGTGCCAGCAGCCAAGGTCGGACAGGGAGTTCACCCCTCCACTTT.

This clonotype was counted at least ten times. This chain connects TRBV15 to TRBJ2-7; weak D call: TRBD2 (5 bases). Germline V gene sequence: CDR1 LNHNV, CDR2 YYDKDF (reference sequence). This CDR3 has 13 amino acids. Trimming took off 0 bases at V and 6 bases at J, with 9 bases between the two ends. The DNA for the CDR3 is TGTGCCACCAGCAGAGATCGGGAAGGCGAGCAGTACTTC. Protein product: CATSRDREGEQYF.

This chain connects TRBV24-1 to TRBJ2-1; tentatively, D is TRBD1 (6 bases). The CDR3 has 16 residues. The V and J ends lost 3 bases and 5 bases respectively, with 16 bases between them. Germline V gene sequence: CDR1 KGHDR, CDR2 SFDVKD. The CDR3 coding sequence is TGTGCCACCAGTGATATCAGGGGCCCTTCCAACAATGAGCAGTTCTTC. This encodes CATSDIRGPSNNEQFF.

This clonotype occurred many times. V gene TRBV3-1 combines with J gene TRBJ2-7; TRBD2 aligns across 9 bases. The CDR3 length is 14 residues. CDR1 is LGHDT and CDR2 is YNNKEL in the germline V gene (reference sequence). The trim removed 7 bases at V and 8 bases at J, leaving 12 bases unmatched. DNA of the CDR3: TGTGCCAGCACCCGGGGGAGGCTAGCGGGACAGCAGTACTTC. Translated, it gives CASTRGRLAGQQYF.

The V and J genes are TRBV29-1 and TRBJ2-3; tentatively, D is TRBD2 (5 bases). CDR1 is SQVTM and CDR2 is ANQGSEA in the germline V gene. The CDR3 is 11 amino acids. The V end was cut by 8 bases, the J end by 6 bases, with 12 bases between. CDR3 nucleotide sequence: TGCAGCTTCACGACGGGGGATACGCAGTATTTT. As protein: CSFTTGDTQYF.

CDR3 sequence (DNA): TGTGCCAGCAGCGCGCCGTCCCAGGTCATGAACACTGAAGCTTTCTTT. It yields the protein CASSAPSQVMNTEAFF. The gene calls are TRBV9 and TRBJ1-1; D remains ambiguous. Trimming removed 3 bases at V and 0 bases at J, with 15 bases between. CDR1 is SGDLS and CDR2 is YYNGEE in the germline V gene. The CDR3 length is 16 residues.

This rearrangement joins TRBV2 to TRBJ2-6, with D unclear. Looked up from germline, CDR1 is SNHLY and CDR2 is FYNNEI. Trimming removed 2 bases at V and 0 bases at J, with 5 bases between. The CDR3 runs 15 residues. The DNA of the CDR3 is TGTGCCAGCAGTGAATTGACCTCTGGGGCCAACGTCCTGACTTTC. Translating gives CASSELTSGANVLTF.

At least ten counts were recorded for this clonotype. This chain joins TRBV9 and TRBJ2-5, with TRBD2 matching over 14 bases. The CDR3 runs to 16 residues. Germline V gene sequence: CDR1 SGDLS, CDR2 YYNGEE. The J segment lost 5 bases and the V segment lost 4 bases, leaving 7 bases of the junction unmatched. CDR3 nucleotides: TGTGCCAGCAGCCCGGGACTAGCGGGAGCTAAGGAGACCCAGTACTTC. Encoded protein: CASSPGLAGAKETQYF.

This clonotype was seen a few times. The V and J genes are TRBV7-9 and TRBJ2-3, with TRBD1 as a possible D gene (5 bases). CDR1 SEHNR and CDR2 FQNEAQ come from the germline V gene (reference sequence). The ends were cut back, 5 bases at V and 3 bases at J, with 15 bases in the middle. The CDR3 loop spans 15 amino acids. CDR3 in DNA: TGTGCCAGCAGCCGTCAACAGGATTTGACAGATACGCAGTATTTT. It codes for CASSRQQDLTDTQYF.

This clonotype was seen at least ten times. This sequence joins TRBV29-1 and TRBJ2-7, with D maybe TRBD1 (6 bases). Germline CDR1 SQVTM, CDR2 ANQGSEA. V lost 4 bases to trimming and J lost 3 bases, with 13 bases between them. The CDR3 length is 13 residues. CDR3 sequence (DNA): TGCAGCGTTGTCGGACAGCGGAACTACGAGCAGTACTTC. This gives the protein CSVVGQRNYEQYF.

This clonotype was found a few times. V gene TRBV25-1 combines with J gene TRBJ1-6; TRBD1 is a possible D gene (5 bases). Germline V gives CDR1 MGHDK, CDR2 SYGVNS. V lost 4 bases, J lost 7 bases, and 17 bases lay in between. This CDR3 region has 16 residues. The CDR3 is CASSADSPGQNSPLHF. CDR3 bases: TGTGCCAGCAGTGCCGACAGCCCCGGTCAGAATTCACCCCTCCACTTT. Complete variable domain (other parts from reference TRBV25-1 and TRBJ1-6): EADIYQTPRYLVIGTGKKITLECSQTMGHDKMYWYQQDPGMELHLIHYSYGVNSTEKGDLSSESTVSRIRTEHFPLTLESARPSHTSQYLCASSADSPGQNSPLHFGNGTRLTVT.